A selection of T cell receptor beta chains follows, all from one sample in a study of blood T cell repertoires in COVID-19. Sequencing used immunoSEQ multiplex PCR; TCRdb keeps in-frame clones, though not all of them. This sample has a few hundred thousand clones, with 70% to 90% found just once. Sequenced: PBMCs or T cells enriched from blood (not recorded which). The receptors stem from a man aged 30 to 39 who had recovered from COVID-19. The CDR3 runs from the conserved cysteine through the conserved F or W. The D gene is left open where the match is weak. Clone size is not always given. Where it is, it says once, few, many or a class for expanded clones.

NA	17	NA	TRBV5-4	TRBJ1-2	CASRHIQGPPPAYGYTF	TGTGCCAGCAGACACATACAGGGTCCTCCCCCAGCCTATGGCTACACCTTC
TRBD1	15	NA	TRBV5-1	TRBJ2-7	CASSYHRDRGREQYF	TGCGCCAGCAGCTACCACCGGGACAGGGGGCGCGAGCAGTACTTC
TRBD1	15	once	TRBV28	TRBJ1-6	CASHGGTGRNSPLHF	TGTGCCAGCCACGGGGGGACAGGGCGTAATTCACCCCTCCACTTT
TRBD1	14	NA	TRBV6-5	TRBJ1-4	CASSPQGTWEKLFF	TGTGCCAGCAGTCCACAGGGGACGTGGGAAAAACTGTTTTTT
NA	14	NA	TRBV5-1	TRBJ2-3	CASSPGVSTDTQYF	TGCGCCAGCAGCCCGGGGGTTAGCACAGATACGCAGTATTTT
TRBD1	16	NA	TRBV19	TRBJ2-1	CASSKLGQGSYNEQFF	TGTGCCAGTAGTAAGCTGGGACAGGGCTCCTACAATGAGCAGTTCTTC
NA	14	few	TRBV10-1	TRBJ1-5	CASSEGQPNQPQHF	TGCGCCAGCAGTGAGGGGCAACCCAATCAGCCCCAGCATTTT
TRBD1	17	NA	TRBV28	TRBJ1-4	CASSFSRQGRTNEKLFF	TGTGCCAGCAGTTTCAGCCGACAGGGGCGAACTAATGAAAAACTGTTTTTT
NA	14	few	TRBV27	TRBJ1-2	CASSLSRGSYGYTF	TGTGCCAGCAGTTTATCGAGAGGGAGCTATGGCTACACCTTC
NA	13	NA	TRBV19	TRBJ1-5	CASSITGNQPQHF	TGTGCCAGTAGTATAACCGGGAATCAGCCCCAGCATTTT
NA	14	NA	TRBV2	TRBJ1-5	CASQRDRSNQPQHF	TGTGCCTCCCAGCGGGACCGGAGCAATCAGCCCCAGCATTTT
TRBD1	15	NA	TRBV25-1	TRBJ1-2	CASSKAGTGNYGYTF	TGTGCCAGCAGTAAAGCCGGGACAGGGAACTATGGCTACACCTTC
TRBD1	16	NA	TRBV7-2	TRBJ2-4	CASSLTGTGLKNIQYF	TGTGCCAGCAGCTTAACCGGGACAGGGCTAAAAAACATTCAGTACTTC
TRBD1	16	NA	TRBV28	TRBJ1-1	CASTSGTAPRGTEAFF	TGTGCCAGCACCTCTGGGACAGCCCCCCGGGGCACTGAAGCTTTCTTT
TRBD2	15	NA	TRBV12-5	TRBJ2-7	CASGLSGTPSYEQYF	TGTGCTAGTGGATTGAGCGGGACGCCTTCCTACGAGCAGTACTTC
TRBD2	17	NA	TRBV6-2/TRBV6-3	TRBJ2-5	CASSYVSGTGGQETQYF	TGTGCCAGCAGTTACGTTTCTGGGACGGGAGGCCAAGAGACCCAGTACTTC
NA	14	NA	TRBV27	TRBJ2-7	CASSLGLPNYEQYF	TGTGCCAGCAGTCTGGGGCTACCCAACTACGAGCAGTACTTC
NA	11	NA	TRBV6-5	TRBJ1-2	CASGGSVGYTF	TGTGCCAGCGGAGGATCGGTCGGCTACACCTTC
NA	13	NA	TRBV24-1	TRBJ2-1	CATRAASYNEQFF	TGTGCCACCAGGGCCGCCTCCTACAATGAGCAGTTCTTC
NA	18	NA	TRBV28	TRBJ2-5	CASSDLPLRTLYGEAQYF	TGTGCCAGCAGCGACCTCCCCCTGCGGACCCTATATGGGGAGGCCCAGTACTTC
TRBD1	16	NA	TRBV5-3	TRBJ1-1	CARSPEGQGEGTEAFF	TGTGCCAGAAGCCCCGAGGGACAGGGGGAGGGCACTGAAGCTTTCTTT
NA	15	NA	TRBV5-6	TRBJ1-2	CASNTVHREYYGYTF	TGTGCCAGCAACACCGTGCACAGGGAGTACTATGGCTACACCTTC
TRBD2	20	NA	TRBV27	TRBJ2-2	CASSSPLRLAGVVGTGELFF	TGTGCCAGCAGTTCACCCCTCCGACTAGCGGGAGTAGTAGGGACCGGGGAGCTGTTTTTT
TRBD1	15	NA	TRBV9	TRBJ1-5	CASSVGTGGNQPQHF	TGTGCCAGCAGCGTGGGGACAGGGGGCAATCAGCCCCAGCATTTT
NA	14	NA	TRBV7-6	TRBJ2-3	CASSLGEITDTQYF	TGTGCCAGCAGCTTAGGGGAGATAACAGATACGCAGTATTTT